The 23 T cell receptor beta chains reported below all come from one sample, sequenced in a study of tumor-infiltrating lymphocytes in localized non-small cell lung cancer. The assay was immunoSEQ multiplex PCR, and TCRdb's table has in-frame clones only and misses some. The profile shows about 14,000 clones, more than 65% of them singletons. Sequencing was performed on lung tumor tissue. Receptor source: a human donor with non-small cell lung cancer.

The rearrangement joins TRBV9 to TRBJ2-6; D ambiguous. V was trimmed by 0 bases and J by 0 bases, leaving 4 bases between them. The germline V gene has CDR1 SGDLS and CDR2 YYNGEE. The CDR3 has 15 amino acids. CDR3 bases: TGTGCCAGCAGCGTAGTGGGCTCTGGGGCCAACGTCCTGACTTTC. Its translation is CASSVVGSGANVLTF.

The gene calls are TRBV6-4 and TRBJ1-6; D remains unclear. Trimming took off 4 bases at V and 7 bases at J, with 8 bases between the two ends. This CDR3 is 13 amino acids long. CDR1 is MRHNA and CDR2 is SNTAGT in the germline V gene. The DNA for the CDR3 is TGTGCCAGCAGTGGACCCACGAATTCACCCCTCCACTTT. This gives the protein CASSGPTNSPLHF.

This chain joins TRBV7-2 and TRBJ2-1, with D tentatively TRBD1 (6 bases). The CDR3 spans 15 residues. The V end was cut by 2 bases, the J end by 2 bases, with 10 bases between. Per the germline V gene, CDR1 is SGHTA and CDR2 is FQGNSA. This chain's CDR3 is CASSLRQEAYNEQFF. CDR3 bases: TGTGCCAGCAGCTTACGACAGGAGGCCTACAATGAGCAGTTCTTC.

In DNA form, the CDR3 reads TGTGCCAGCGGAAACCTGCGGACAGGACAATACTATGGCTACACCTTC. The encoded protein is CASGNLRTGQYYGYTF. The rearrangement uses TRBV27 and TRBJ1-2; 7 nucleotides line up with TRBD1. Looked up from germline, CDR1 is MNHEY and CDR2 is SMNVEV (reference sequence). This CDR3 comprises 16 residues. Trimming cost V 8 bases and J 3 bases; bases outside gene matches: 15.

In its sample, this clone was seen a few times. The chain recombines TRBV18 with TRBJ1-2; 8 bases match TRBD1. The germline V gene has CDR1 KGHSH and CDR2 LQKENI. Unmatched junction bases numbered 3, after V lost 3 bases and J lost 0 bases. The CDR3 extends over 15 amino acids. CDR3 region: CASSPRQGPNYGYTF. The CDR3 nucleotides are TGTGCCAGCTCACCCCGACAGGGGCCTAACTATGGCTACACCTTC.

Only a few counts were recorded for this clone. J is TRBJ1-1 and V is TRBV6-4; a possible D gene is TRBD1 (5 bases). CDR1 and CDR2 from the germline V gene are MRHNA and SNTAGT. This CDR3 comprises 13 residues. V gave up 2 bases and J gave up 2 bases, with 6 bases separating them. The CDR3 reads CASSDRDNTEAFF. The CDR3 DNA reads as TGTGCCAGCAGTGACCGGGACAACACTGAAGCTTTCTTT.

The chain employs TRBV11-2 and TRBJ2-1; no reliable D call. V was trimmed by 2 bases and J by 1 base, leaving 12 bases between them. Germline V lookup: CDR1 SGHAT, CDR2 FQNNGV. The CDR3 has 16 amino acids. DNA of the CDR3: TGTGCCAGCAGCTTAACGGCTACTTTATCCTACAATGAGCAGTTCTTC. Residues: CASSLTATLSYNEQFF.

The chain uses TRBV5-4 and TRBJ2-7; D gene uncertain. Trimming removed 0 bases at V and 7 bases at J, with 11 bases between. The CDR3 covers 13 residues. Germline loops: CDR1 SGHNT, CDR2 YYREEE (reference sequence). CDR3 in amino acids: CASSLVARPEQYF. In DNA, the CDR3 is TGTGCCAGCAGCTTGGTGGCACGGCCGGAGCAGTACTTC.

The rearrangement links TRBV6-1 to TRBJ1-1; perhaps TRBD1 as D (5 bases). The germline gives CDR1 MNHNS, CDR2 SASEGT. The germline V and J ends were trimmed by 5 bases and 4 bases, with 11 bases remaining between them. There are 13 residues in the CDR3. The CDR3 here is CASSRGETTEAFF. The CDR3, as DNA: TGTGCCAGCAGTAGAGGGGAAACCACTGAAGCTTTCTTT.

The chain links TRBV5-1 to TRBJ2-3, with TRBD2 matching 14 bases. Germline V gene lookup returns CDR1 SGHRS and CDR2 YFSETQ. The CDR3 contains 16 residues. V dropped 4 bases and J dropped 2; count of bases not matched to a gene: 3. The CDR3 DNA follows: TGCGCCAGCAGCGGGACTAGCGGGAGTTACACAGATACGCAGTATTTT. It translates to CASSGTSGSYTDTQYF.

This clone showed up just a few times. The gene calls are TRBV28 and TRBJ1-5, with 11 positions matching TRBD1. This CDR3 comprises 15 residues. Germline CDR1 MDHEN, CDR2 SYDVKM. Trimming cost V 4 bases and J 5 bases; bases outside gene matches: 4. CDR3 amino acids: CASSSPGQGDQPQHF. The CDR3 nucleotides are TGTGCCAGCAGTTCCCCGGGACAGGGGGATCAGCCCCAGCATTTT.

The chain is built from TRBV7-8 and TRBJ1-6; D is unresolved. The germline V gene encodes CDR1 SGHVS and CDR2 FQNEAQ. V was clipped by 5 bases and J by 3 bases, with 8 bases between them. There are 14 residues in the CDR3. For the CDR3, the DNA is TGTGCCAGCAGCCCGGACGGCTATAATTCACCCCTCCACTTT. Amino acids: CASSPDGYNSPLHF.

The chain links TRBV7-8 to TRBJ1-1; no clear D gene. Trimming removed 0 bases at V and 3 bases at J, with 11 bases between. Germline CDR1 reads SGHVS; CDR2 reads FQNEAQ. The CDR3 extends over 15 amino acids. In DNA form, the CDR3 reads TGTGCCAGCAGCTTAGCAATGGCAGGATACACTGAAGCTTTCTTT. Translating gives CASSLAMAGYTEAFF.

This clone was found a few times. This chain connects TRBV7-9 to TRBJ2-7; perhaps TRBD2 as D (5 bases). V was clipped by 6 bases and J by 6 bases, with 18 bases between them. Germline values: CDR1 SEHNR, CDR2 FQNEAQ (reference sequence). This CDR3 has 14 amino acids. The CDR3 DNA is TGTGCCAGCAGATCCGGGGAACCCCCAGGCGAGCAGTACTTC. Protein product: CASRSGEPPGEQYF.

The J gene is TRBJ2-1, the V gene TRBV30, with TRBD2 identical over 11 bases. Germline V gene data show CDR1 as GTSNPN and CDR2 as SVGIG (reference sequence). The CDR3 is 13 residues long. V dropped 4 bases and J dropped 9; count of bases not matched to a gene: 5. CDR3 coding DNA: TGTGCCTGGAATAGCGGGGGGGCAGGTGAGCAGTTCTTC. Translating gives CAWNSGGAGEQFF.

This clone showed up just once. The chain couples TRBV15 to TRBJ2-7; D not resolved. This CDR3 region has 13 residues. Germline CDR1 LNHNV, CDR2 YYDKDF (reference sequence). Trimming stripped 1 base from V and 7 bases from J, with 11 bases between. CDR3 region: CATSRGAKGEQYF. Written as DNA, the CDR3 is TGTGCCACCAGCAGAGGGGCGAAAGGGGAGCAGTACTTC.

The CDR3 bases are TGTGCCAGCAGCCAGGGGGCGCGGTCAGATACGCAGTATTTT. It specifies CASSQGARSDTQYF. The gene calls are TRBV14 and TRBJ2-3; weak D call: TRBD1 (6 bases). The V end lost 3 bases, the J end lost 4 bases, and 11 bases lay between the germline ends. CDR3 length: 14 residues. The germline V gene encodes CDR1 SGHDN and CDR2 FVKESK. Filled out from reference TRBV14 and TRBJ2-3, the complete variable domain reads EAGVTQFPSHSVIEKGQTVTLRCDPISGHDNLYWYRRVMGKEIKFLLHFVKESKQDESGMPNNRFLAERTGGTYSTLKVQPAELEDSGVYFCASSQGARSDTQYFGPGTRLTVL.

This clone was counted only a few times. In DNA form, the CDR3 reads TGTGCCAGTAGACGACAGCGCGATACCGGGGAGCTGTTTTTT. This sequence encodes CASRRQRDTGELFF. The chain combines TRBV19 with TRBJ2-2; D is perhaps TRBD1 (5 bases). The CDR3 contains 14 residues. Germline V gene lookup returns CDR1 LNHDA and CDR2 SQIVND (reference sequence). V was cut by 6 bases and J by 5 bases, with 13 bases left in between.

This sequence joins TRBV7-6 and TRBJ2-1, with 13 bases matching TRBD2. Germline CDR1 and CDR2: SGHVS and FNYEAQ. The CDR3 sequence is 16 residues long. V was pared by 1 base and J by 6 bases, with 3 bases of the junction left unmatched. The DNA for the CDR3 is TGTGCCAGCAGCTTAGAAACTAGCGGGGGGGCCAATGAGCAGTTCTTC. Its translation is CASSLETSGGANEQFF.

The chain couples TRBV12-2 to TRBJ2-1; TRBD2 is the table's D call, not checked against the DNA. TRBV12-2 is listed as a pseudogene. The CDR3 extends over 17 amino acids. The CDR3 sequence: CASRFPGLASSYNEQFF. In DNA form, the CDR3 reads TGTGCAAGTCGCTTCCCTGGACTAGCGAGCTCCTACAATGAGCAGTTCTTC.

The chain couples TRBV5-1 to TRBJ2-3; TRBD2 agrees at 10 bases. V dropped 1 base and J dropped 3; count of bases not matched to a gene: 14. The CDR3 sequence is 19 residues long. CDR1 SGHRS and CDR2 YFSETQ come from the germline V gene. CDR3 sequence (DNA): TGCGCCAGCAGCTTGTTAAGTGGAGCGGGGGGGACGGTGACAGATACGCAGTATTTT. Residues: CASSLLSGAGGTVTDTQYF.

The chain links TRBV28 to TRBJ2-7; 9 bases are a match to TRBD2. CDR1 and CDR2 (germline): MDHEN, SYDVKM. The CDR3 is made up of 14 amino acids. V was clipped by 6 bases and J by 5 bases; unmatched bases: 8. The CDR3 loop is CASSLRGTSHEQYF. The DNA of the CDR3 is TGTGCCAGCAGCCTAAGGGGGACTAGCCACGAGCAGTACTTC. Full variable domain (outside the CDR3, taken from reference TRBV28 and TRBJ2-7): DVKVTQSSRYLVKRTGEKVFLECVQDMDHENMFWYRQDPGLGLRLIYFSYDVKMKEKGDIPEGYSVSREKKERFSLILESASTNQTSMYLCASSLRGTSHEQYFGPGTRLTVT.

The chain combines TRBV19 with TRBJ1-1; maybe TRBD1 (6 bases). The CDR3 is 17 amino acids. The V and J ends lost 7 bases and 1 base respectively, with 22 bases between them. Germline V gives CDR1 LNHDA, CDR2 SQIVND (reference sequence). The chain's CDR3 is CASKDPGHLTGNTEAFF. The CDR3, as DNA: TGTGCCAGTAAAGACCCGGGACACCTAACCGGGAACACTGAAGCTTTCTTT.